The 13 T cell receptor beta chains listed next were all sequenced from one sample in a study of blood T cell repertoires in COVID-19. The repertoire was sequenced with immunoSEQ multiplex PCR; TCRdb's copy has only in-frame clones and lacks some. The sample shows approximately 51,000 clones, roughly 84% of them seen only once. The sequencing sample was made of peripheral blood. The receptors were sampled from a man in his forties or fifties with active COVID-19.

Worth noting for this clone: Its ends do not fully match the called genes, so a read error is possible. The rearrangement links TRBV2 to TRBJ2-5, with a weak D call TRBD2 (6 bases). CDR1 and CDR2 (germline): SNHLY, FYNNEI. This CDR3 is built from 12 residues. The CDR3 region is CASSVSEAGRDF. The CDR3 nucleotides are TGTGCCAGCAGTGTTTCCGAAGCGGGTCGCGACTTC.

The table lists this clone with a count of one. V usage is TRBV15 and J usage is TRBJ2-3; 8 bases agree with TRBD1. The CDR3 consists of 15 residues. Germline loops: CDR1 LNHNV, CDR2 YYDKDF (reference sequence). V shed 4 bases and J 1 base; nucleotides not matched to a gene: 4. The CDR3 DNA is TGTGCCACCAGCATGCCGGGACAGGGCACAGATACGCAGTATTTT. It yields the protein CATSMPGQGTDTQYF.

This clone has a single count. J is TRBJ2-7 and V is TRBV5-1; D is uncertain. This CDR3 is built from 11 residues. Per the germline V gene, CDR1 is SGHRS and CDR2 is YFSETQ. The V end lost 2 bases, the J end lost 3 bases, and 3 bases lay between the germline ends. The CDR3 coding sequence is TGCGCCAGCAGCTTCTTCTACGAGCAGTACTTC. Translated, it gives CASSFFYEQYF.

The rearrangement uses TRBV3-1 (or the pseudogene TRBV3-2) and TRBJ1-1; TRBD1 might be the D (6 bases). V was trimmed by 1 base and J by 4 bases, leaving 16 bases between them. Germline V gene data show CDR1 as LGHDT and CDR2 as YNNKEL (reference sequence). This CDR3 region has 16 residues. CDR3 amino acids: CASSQVGTLDATEAFF. CDR3 nucleotides: TGTGCCAGCAGCCAAGTGGGGACATTGGACGCCACTGAAGCTTTCTTT.

The rearrangement links TRBV12-5 to TRBJ2-2; the D gene is possibly TRBD2 (7 bases). The CDR3 extends over 15 amino acids. The germline gives CDR1 LGHNT, CDR2 FRNRAP. The germline V and J ends were trimmed by 6 bases and 6 bases, with 17 bases remaining between them. CDR3 nucleotide sequence: TGTGCTAGTGGGCGGGGGCCGGGGGGATCCGGGGAGCTGTTTTTT. Translation: CASGRGPGGSGELFF.

V usage is TRBV11-2 and J usage is TRBJ2-2; unclear D gene. Germline CDR1 reads SGHAT; CDR2 reads FQNNGV. The CDR3 has 16 residues. V lost 2 bases to trimming and J lost 3 bases, with 13 bases between them. DNA of the CDR3: TGTGCCAGCAGCTTAAATCGTCGACTTTACACCGGGGAGCTGTTTTTT. As protein: CASSLNRRLYTGELFF.

The genes are TRBV5-1 and TRBJ2-1; 7 nucleotides align to TRBD2. CDR1 SGHRS and CDR2 YFSETQ come from the germline V gene. Trimming at V came to 4 bases and at J to 5 bases, leaving 18 bases not matched to a gene. This CDR3 spans 18 amino acids. In DNA, the CDR3 is TGCGCCAGCAGCCCCCCGGTCCGCGGGAGCGGAATGGACAATGAGCAGTTCTTC. Translated: CASSPPVRGSGMDNEQFF.

The chain couples TRBV5-5 to TRBJ2-2; the match to TRBD2 covers 8 bases. The V gene's germline CDR1 is SGHKS and CDR2 YYEKEE (reference sequence). CDR3 length: 15 amino acids. The trim removed 5 bases at V and 7 bases at J, leaving 10 bases unmatched. In DNA, the CDR3 is TGTGCCAGCAGTACGCGCGGGGGGCCGGGCGGGGAGCTGTTTTTT. Translating gives CASSTRGGPGGELFF.

The rearrangement links TRBV12-3 or TRBV12-4 to TRBJ1-5, with D maybe TRBD1 (6 bases). CDR3 length equals 13 residues. The ends were cut back, 4 bases at V and 6 bases at J, with 10 bases in the middle. The chain's CDR3 is CASSSGASQPQHF. The CDR3 bases are TGTGCCAGCAGTTCAGGGGCGAGTCAGCCCCAGCATTTT.

The V call is TRBV29-1, the J call TRBJ2-5; TRBD2 might be the D (6 bases). This CDR3 is 12 amino acids long. V was shortened by 6 bases and J by 4 bases, with 12 bases between the two germline ends. Germline V gene lookup returns CDR1 SQVTM and CDR2 ANQGSEA. CDR3 in amino acids: CSVFQGGETQYF. In DNA form, the CDR3 reads TGCAGCGTATTTCAGGGAGGAGAGACCCAGTACTTC.

The CDR3 spells CASSLGGEQYF. The CDR3 DNA reads TGTGCCAGCAGCCTCGGGGGCGAGCAGTACTTC. The rearrangement joins TRBV14 to TRBJ2-7, with D possibly being TRBD2 (6 bases). This CDR3 has 11 amino acids. Per the germline V gene, CDR1 is SGHDN and CDR2 is FVKESK. The V end lost 4 bases, the J end lost 6 bases, and 7 bases lay between the germline ends.

This chain connects TRBV15 to TRBJ2-7; 7 bases fit TRBD1. CDR3 length: 16 amino acids. Germline V gene lookup returns CDR1 LNHNV and CDR2 YYDKDF (reference sequence). The V segment lost 0 bases and the J segment 9 bases; nucleotides outside the gene matches: 14. The CDR3 loop reads CATSRDRGTARGGQYF. DNA for the CDR3: TGTGCCACCAGCAGAGATCGAGGGACAGCCAGAGGCGGGCAGTACTTC. The full variable domain, its missing parts supplied by reference TRBV15 and TRBJ2-7, is DAMVIQNPRYQVTQFGKPVTLSCSQTLNHNVMYWYQQKSSQAPKLLFHYYDKDFNNEADTPDNFQSRRPNTSFCFLDIRSPGLGDTAMYLCATSRDRGTARGGQYFGPGTRLTVT.

The chain employs TRBV7-9 and TRBJ1-1; no definite D call. The length of the CDR3 is 14 residues. V was cut by 2 bases and J by 10 bases, with 17 bases left in between. CDR1 and CDR2 (germline): SEHNR, FQNEAQ (reference sequence). CDR3 protein: CASSLRGSLGGAFF. CDR3 nucleotides: TGTGCCAGCAGCTTACGCGGCAGCTTGGGAGGAGCTTTCTTT. The full variable domain, completed using reference TRBV7-9 and TRBJ1-1, is DTGVSQNPRHKITKRGQNVTFRCDPISEHNRLYWYRQTLGQGPEFLTYFQNEAQLEKSRLLSDRFSAERPKGSFSTLEIQRTEQGDSAMYLCASSLRGSLGGAFFGQGTRLTVV.